This is a list of T cell receptor beta chains from one sample in a study of blood T cell repertoires in COVID-19. Method: immunoSEQ multiplex PCR; TCRdb's copy keeps in-frame clones and lacks some. The sample consists of 100,000 to 150,000 clones, roughly 80% of them appearing once. The sequenced material came from peripheral blood. All receptors derive from an elderly man with COVID-19, enrolled during active disease. The CDR3 runs from the conserved cysteine through the conserved F or W. The order of the fields is D gene, J gene, clone size, V gene, CDR3 DNA, CDR3 protein. A D gene is named only where the DNA matches it firmly. The size entry is marked missing in some rows and otherwise reads once, few, many or a size class.

D gene: NA; J gene: TRBJ2-2; clone size: NA; V gene: TRBV6-1; CDR3 DNA: TGTGCCAGCAGTGACCCGGGGGACACCGGGGAGCTGTTTTTT; CDR3 protein: CASSDPGDTGELFF
D gene: TRBD2; J gene: TRBJ2-3; clone size: NA; V gene: TRBV3-1/TRBV3-2; CDR3 DNA: TGTGCCAGCAGCCTGGCACTAGCGGGAGGTGTCGATACGCAGTATTTT; CDR3 protein: CASSLALAGGVDTQYF
D gene: TRBD1; J gene: TRBJ1-3; clone size: NA; V gene: TRBV6-5; CDR3 DNA: TGTGCCAGCAGTCCGGGGACAGGGGGCTACACCATATATTTT; CDR3 protein: CASSPGTGGYTIYF
D gene: TRBD1; J gene: TRBJ1-3; clone size: NA; V gene: TRBV10-3; CDR3 DNA: TGTGCCATCAGTGAGTCCCCTCCGGGACAGGCGGACACCATATATTTT; CDR3 protein: CAISESPPGQADTIYF
D gene: NA; J gene: TRBJ1-4; clone size: NA; V gene: TRBV4-2; CDR3 DNA: TGTGCCAGCAGCCAAGCGAAGGATGGGGGGGCTAATGAAAAACTGTTTTTT; CDR3 protein: CASSQAKDGGANEKLFF
D gene: TRBD1; J gene: TRBJ1-4; clone size: NA; V gene: TRBV5-4; CDR3 DNA: TGTGCCAGCAGCTGGGCTGGGACAGGGGTGGAAAAACTGTTTTTT; CDR3 protein: CASSWAGTGVEKLFF
D gene: NA; J gene: TRBJ2-1; clone size: NA; V gene: TRBV28; CDR3 DNA: TGTGCCAGCAGCGACGGGGAGGACAATGAGCAGTTCTTC; CDR3 protein: CASSDGEDNEQFF
D gene: NA; J gene: TRBJ2-3; clone size: NA; V gene: TRBV2; CDR3 DNA: TGTGCCAGCAGTGAAGTTAGTCGTACGCAGTATTTT; CDR3 protein: CASSEVSRTQYF
D gene: TRBD2; J gene: TRBJ2-1; clone size: NA; V gene: TRBV18; CDR3 DNA: TGTGCCAGCTCAAGAACTAGCGGGAGCTCCTACAATGAGCAGTTCTTC; CDR3 protein: CASSRTSGSSYNEQFF
D gene: TRBD1; J gene: TRBJ1-2; clone size: few; V gene: TRBV19; CDR3 DNA: TGTGCCACTCATGGGACAGGGGGTTCCCCCTATGGCTACACCTTC; CDR3 protein: CATHGTGGSPYGYTF
D gene: NA; J gene: TRBJ2-1; clone size: NA; V gene: TRBV11-3; CDR3 DNA: TGTGCCAGCAGCCCCGAGGACGGGAACAATGAGCAGTTCTTC; CDR3 protein: CASSPEDGNNEQFF
D gene: NA; J gene: TRBJ1-3; clone size: few; V gene: TRBV14; CDR3 DNA: TGTGCCAGCAGCCGCCAGACAGCGAGCTCTGGAAACACCATATATTTT; CDR3 protein: CASSRQTASSGNTIYF
D gene: TRBD1; J gene: TRBJ1-2; clone size: few; V gene: TRBV5-1; CDR3 DNA: TGCGCCAGCAGCGGGGACAGCCTTAACTATGGCTACACCTTC; CDR3 protein: CASSGDSLNYGYTF
D gene: NA; J gene: TRBJ1-1; clone size: NA; V gene: TRBV3-1/TRBV3-2; CDR3 DNA: TGTGCCAGCAGCCCCTCGACCAGGGGGAACACTGAAGCTTTCTTT; CDR3 protein: CASSPSTRGNTEAFF
D gene: TRBD1; J gene: TRBJ1-5; clone size: NA; V gene: TRBV6-5; CDR3 DNA: TGTGCCAGCAGTACAGGGGTCAATCAGCCCCAGCATTTT; CDR3 protein: CASSTGVNQPQHF
D gene: TRBD2; J gene: TRBJ2-2; clone size: NA; V gene: TRBV5-5; CDR3 DNA: TGTGCCAGCAGCCGAACTAGCGGGAGAAGCGGGGAGCTGTTTTTT; CDR3 protein: CASSRTSGRSGELFF
D gene: NA; J gene: TRBJ2-7; clone size: NA; V gene: TRBV10-3; CDR3 DNA: TGTGCCATCAGTGATTCGAGCGGATCCTACGAGCAGTACTTC; CDR3 protein: CAISDSSGSYEQYF
D gene: TRBD2; J gene: TRBJ2-5; clone size: NA; V gene: TRBV11-3; CDR3 DNA: TGTGCCAGCAGCTTACAACCAGCGGGAGGGCAAGAGACCCAGTACTTC; CDR3 protein: CASSLQPAGGQETQYF
D gene: TRBD2; J gene: TRBJ2-3; clone size: NA; V gene: TRBV24-1; CDR3 DNA: TGTGCCACCAGTGGAGCGGGAGGAGGTTCTAGCACAGATACGCAGTATTTT; CDR3 protein: CATSGAGGGSSTDTQYF
D gene: NA; J gene: TRBJ2-5; clone size: NA; V gene: TRBV7-9; CDR3 DNA: TGTGCCAGCAGCTTACTAGCGAGTCCCCAAGAGACCCAGTACTTC; CDR3 protein: CASSLLASPQETQYF
D gene: NA; J gene: TRBJ2-4; clone size: NA; V gene: TRBV2; CDR3 DNA: TGTGCCAGCGGATCCAGGGAAAACATTCAGTACTTC; CDR3 protein: CASGSRENIQYF
D gene: TRBD2; J gene: TRBJ2-3; clone size: once; V gene: TRBV6-9; CDR3 DNA: TGTGCCAGGACTAGCGGGGACCTCTTGGTTGGTACAGATACGCAGTATTTT; CDR3 protein: CARTSGDLLVGTDTQYF
D gene: TRBD1; J gene: TRBJ1-4; clone size: NA; V gene: TRBV28; CDR3 DNA: TGTGCCAGTAACCGAGGAGGGGGCAATGAAAAACTGTTTTTT; CDR3 protein: CASNRGGGNEKLFF
D gene: NA; J gene: TRBJ2-3; clone size: NA; V gene: TRBV10-3; CDR3 DNA: TGTGCCATCAGTGTAACGAGGAGCAGCACAGATACGCAGTATTTT; CDR3 protein: CAISVTRSSTDTQYF
D gene: NA; J gene: TRBJ2-6; clone size: NA; V gene: TRBV5-8; CDR3 DNA: TGTGCCAGCAGCTTGCTCGGGAGCTCTGGGGCCAACGTCCTGACTTTC; CDR3 protein: CASSLLGSSGANVLTF
D gene: NA; J gene: TRBJ2-3; clone size: NA; V gene: TRBV18; CDR3 DNA: TGTGCCAGCTCACCATTGACAGGACCCCGCACAGATACGCAGTATTTT; CDR3 protein: CASSPLTGPRTDTQYF
D gene: NA; J gene: TRBJ2-1; clone size: few; V gene: TRBV7-2; CDR3 DNA: TGTGCCAGCAGCTTAGCGACCGTACAGGGTTGGGTGCTCGAAGTCTTC; CDR3 protein: CASSLATVQGWVLEVF
D gene: TRBD1; J gene: TRBJ1-1; clone size: NA; V gene: TRBV7-2; CDR3 DNA: TGTGCCAGCAGCTTTCAGGGGGCGGACACTGAAGCTTTCTTT; CDR3 protein: CASSFQGADTEAFF
D gene: TRBD2; J gene: TRBJ2-5; clone size: once; V gene: TRBV6-5; CDR3 DNA: TGTGCCAGCAGTTACCCGACTAGCGGGAAGGAGACCCAGTACTTC; CDR3 protein: CASSYPTSGKETQYF
D gene: TRBD1; J gene: TRBJ1-1; clone size: NA; V gene: TRBV28; CDR3 DNA: TGTGCCAGCAGTTTTCCCCGGGACAGTGAAGCTTTCTTT; CDR3 protein: CASSFPRDSEAFF
D gene: NA; J gene: TRBJ1-6; clone size: NA; V gene: TRBV9; CDR3 DNA: TGTGCCAGCAGCGTAGGGGGGGGCAGCGATTCACCCCTCCACTTT; CDR3 protein: CASSVGGGSDSPLHF
D gene: NA; J gene: TRBJ1-1; clone size: NA; V gene: TRBV13; CDR3 DNA: TGTGCCAGCAGCTTAAAACTGCGAAGGGACATTGAAGCTTTCTTT; CDR3 protein: CASSLKLRRDIEAFF
D gene: NA; J gene: TRBJ2-2; clone size: NA; V gene: TRBV11-2; CDR3 DNA: TGTGCCAGCAGCCCAGGACAGCACACCGGGGAGCTGTTTTTT; CDR3 protein: CASSPGQHTGELFF
D gene: NA; J gene: TRBJ1-1; clone size: NA; V gene: TRBV5-1; CDR3 DNA: TGCGCCAGCAGCTTGGCTCAGTCGAACACTGAAGCTTTCTTT; CDR3 protein: CASSLAQSNTEAFF
D gene: NA; J gene: TRBJ1-3; clone size: NA; V gene: TRBV18; CDR3 DNA: TGTGCCAGCTCAGCGGACAGAGCCTCTGGAAACACCATATATTTT; CDR3 protein: CASSADRASGNTIYF
D gene: NA; J gene: TRBJ2-7; clone size: once; V gene: TRBV5-1; CDR3 DNA: TGCGCCAGCAGCTTCCTACAGGGAAGCTCCTACGAGCAGTACTTC; CDR3 protein: CASSFLQGSSYEQYF
D gene: NA; J gene: TRBJ2-2; clone size: NA; V gene: TRBV7-9; CDR3 DNA: TGTGCCAGCAGCTTAGCGTACCGGACTGCAGGGGAGCTGTTTTTT; CDR3 protein: CASSLAYRTAGELFF